The T cell receptor (beta chain) described here comes from a study of blood T cell repertoires in COVID-19. Source study methods: Cell counts per sample came from amplifying reference gene primers. Only in-frame clones appear in the TCRdb table, and some are missing; sequencing was by immunoSEQ multiplex PCR. V and J calls and clone size are copied from that table; D and trimming were computed from the DNA. The data contain around 220,000 clones, roughly 89% of them singletons. Participant reports of clinical history set cohort assignment. The source of this sequence is a man aged 25-45 years who had been exposed to COVID-19. The sample comprised PBMCs or T cells enriched from blood (not recorded which).

CDR3 in DNA: TGTGCCAGTAGCCGCGTTAACAGGGGCTACCGAAATCAGCCCCAGCATTTT. This encodes CASSRVNRGYRNQPQHF. The rearrangement uses TRBV19 and TRBJ1-5, with 7 positions matching TRBD1. The CDR3 is made up of 17 amino acids. From germline, CDR1 is LNHDA and CDR2 SQIVND (reference sequence). The V and J ends lost 6 bases and 4 bases, in that order; junction bases with no gene match: 15.